The clone carrying this T cell receptor beta chain occurred a few times. Its cognate antigen is unknown. Healthy Caucasians, and only they, were the donors. TCRdb independently ran MiXCR on the 5' RACE reads; one entry per CDR3 protein. Of approximately 630,000 distinct CDR3 sequences listed, under 8.5% are singletons. This sample is part of a study of identical twins. Broader study findings: The conclusions drew on cross-sectional statistical analysis instead of tracking the same donors. Twin pairs had excess sharing that was weaker in beta out-of-frame sequences.

Trimming stripped 5 bases from V and 2 bases from J, with 6 bases between. CDR3 length equals 12 residues. The data were also submitted as part of a second study, on yellow fever vaccine responses in identical twins.

The source of this sequence is a woman younger than 30 in good health. Sequenced input: PBMCs. The rearrangement links TRBV12-3 or TRBV12-4 to TRBJ1-1; D is undetermined. In DNA form, the CDR3 reads TGTGCCAGCAGTATTTACAACACTGAAGCTTTCTTT. It codes for CASSIYNTEAFF.